What follows is one TCR beta chain and its context. Its matching antigen is unknown. The sample belongs to a study of cytomegalovirus exposure and HLA in healthy donors. Study information: The 110 million or so unique TCR beta sequences, from 150 million to 200 million T cells, were found by an earlier analysis. General study findings and limits: Most observed TCR sequences were rare, whereas some public TCRs were detected in many donors. Presence/absence comparisons presumed near-even sequencing depth among donors. In a later analysis, a genetic analysis reported fewer productive-TCR N-insertions in an Asian-associated ancestry cluster than the cohort average.

The CDR3 totals 15 residues. The V gene end was trimmed by 4 bases and the J gene end by 6 bases; junction bases not matched to a gene: 6. The germline gives CDR1 MNHEY, CDR2 SMNVEV (reference sequence). With 60 Vbeta and 13 Jbeta primers, the PCR was carried out. Sequencing used immunoSEQ multiplex PCR; TCRdb keeps in-frame clones, though not all of them. This repertoire shows 200,000 or so clones, 80% to 85% found once; its top ten account for 6.5%. The chain has TRBV27 and TRBJ1-4, with 9 nucleotides matching TRBD1. Material: PBMCs. The receptor's source is a woman aged 45-60 years in good health and CMV-seropositive. CDR3 region: CASSSTDRGYEKLFF. In nucleotides, the CDR3 is TGTGCCAGCAGTTCAACGGACAGGGGTTATGAAAAACTGTTTTTT.